This T cell receptor beta chain stems from a study of beta chain features in type 1 diabetes. Deletions cut 3 bases from V and 0 bases from J, with 5 bases between. The CDR3 totals 13 residues. Germline V CDR1 and CDR2: SGHTA, FQGNSA. Every isolated RNA sample was fully reverse transcribed, so sequencing captured expressed TCRB transcripts. Sequencing used immunoSEQ multiplex PCR; TCRdb keeps in-frame clones, though not all of them. In the table there are 400,000 to 600,000 clones, over 25% of which are singletons. The study, taken as a whole, reports: In every one of the four CD4+ subsets, TCRB CDR3s were moderately but significantly shorter in Type 1 diabetes patients.

Turning to this clone: What it recognizes is unknown.

The clonotype originates from a man younger than 35 in good health. The material sequenced was naive CD4+ T cells from blood. This chain joins TRBV7-2 and TRBJ1-1; D remains unclear. The DNA for the CDR3 is TGTGCCAGCAGCTTTGGAATGAACACTGAAGCTTTCTTT. It yields the protein CASSFGMNTEAFF. The whole variable domain, filled in from reference TRBV7-2 and TRBJ1-1, reads GAGVSQSPSNKVTEKGKDVELRCDPISGHTALYWYRQSLGQGLEFLIYFQGNSAPDKSGLPSDRFSAERTGGSVSTLTIQRTQQEDSAVYLCASSFGMNTEAFFGQGTRLTVV.